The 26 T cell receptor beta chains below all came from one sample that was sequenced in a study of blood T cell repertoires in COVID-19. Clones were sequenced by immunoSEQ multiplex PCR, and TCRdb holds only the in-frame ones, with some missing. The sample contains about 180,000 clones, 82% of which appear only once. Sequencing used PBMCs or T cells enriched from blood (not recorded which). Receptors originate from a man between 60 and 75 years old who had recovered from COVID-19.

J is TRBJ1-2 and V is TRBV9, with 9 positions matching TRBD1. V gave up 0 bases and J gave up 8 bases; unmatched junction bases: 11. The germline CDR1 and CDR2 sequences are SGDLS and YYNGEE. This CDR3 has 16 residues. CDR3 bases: TGTGCCAGCAGCGTAGGCACCGGGACAGGGAGAGGAGGCTACACCTTC. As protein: CASSVGTGTGRGGYTF.

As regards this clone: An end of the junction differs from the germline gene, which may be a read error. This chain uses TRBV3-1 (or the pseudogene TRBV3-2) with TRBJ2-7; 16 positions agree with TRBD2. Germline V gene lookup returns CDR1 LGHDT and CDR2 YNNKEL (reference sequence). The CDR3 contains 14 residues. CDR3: CASSQEGLAGGVHF. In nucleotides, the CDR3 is TGTGCCAGCAGCCAAGAGGGACTAGCGGGAGGGGTACACTTC.

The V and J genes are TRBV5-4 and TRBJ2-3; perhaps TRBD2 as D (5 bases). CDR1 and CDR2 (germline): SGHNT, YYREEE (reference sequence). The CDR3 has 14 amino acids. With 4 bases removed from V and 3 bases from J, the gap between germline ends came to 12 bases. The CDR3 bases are TGTGCCAGCAGCCGAGGGCTAAATACAGATACGCAGTATTTT. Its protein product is CASSRGLNTDTQYF.

CDR3 sequence: CASREFEAFF. In DNA form, the CDR3 reads TGTGCCAGCAGGGAGTTTGAAGCTTTCTTT. The V and J genes are TRBV28 and TRBJ1-1; D unclear. V lost 6 bases to trimming and J lost 7 bases, with 6 bases between them. The CDR3 runs to 10 residues. The germline V gene has CDR1 MDHEN and CDR2 SYDVKM.

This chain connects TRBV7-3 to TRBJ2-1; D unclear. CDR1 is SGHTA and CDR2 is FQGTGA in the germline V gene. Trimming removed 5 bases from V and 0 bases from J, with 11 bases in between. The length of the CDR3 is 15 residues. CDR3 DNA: TGTGCCAGCAGCATAGACTCAAGCTCCTACAATGAGCAGTTCTTC. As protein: CASSIDSSSYNEQFF.

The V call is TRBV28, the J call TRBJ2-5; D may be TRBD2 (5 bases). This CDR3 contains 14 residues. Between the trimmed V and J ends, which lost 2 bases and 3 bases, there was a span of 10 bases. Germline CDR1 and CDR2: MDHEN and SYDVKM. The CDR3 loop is CASSLGAREETQYF. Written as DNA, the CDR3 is TGTGCCAGCAGTTTAGGAGCGAGGGAAGAGACCCAGTACTTC.

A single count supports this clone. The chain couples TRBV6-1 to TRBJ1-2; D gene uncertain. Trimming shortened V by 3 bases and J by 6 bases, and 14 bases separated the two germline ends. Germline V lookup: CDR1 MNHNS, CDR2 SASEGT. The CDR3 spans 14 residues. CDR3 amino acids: CASSESRAYDGYTF. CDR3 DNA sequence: TGTGCCAGCAGTGAGTCGAGGGCATACGATGGCTACACCTTC.

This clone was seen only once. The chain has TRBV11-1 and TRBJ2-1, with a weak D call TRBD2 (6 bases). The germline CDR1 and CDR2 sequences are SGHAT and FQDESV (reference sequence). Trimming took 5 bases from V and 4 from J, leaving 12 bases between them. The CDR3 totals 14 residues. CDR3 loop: CASSPGTFYNEQFF. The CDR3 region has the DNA TGTGCCAGCAGCCCCGGGACTTTTTACAATGAGCAGTTCTTC. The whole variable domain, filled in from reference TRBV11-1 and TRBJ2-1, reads EAEVAQSPRYKITEKSQAVAFWCDPISGHATLYWYRQILGQGPELLVQFQDESVVDDSQLPKDRFSAERLKGVDSTLKIQPAELGDSAMYLCASSPGTFYNEQFFGPGTRLTVL.

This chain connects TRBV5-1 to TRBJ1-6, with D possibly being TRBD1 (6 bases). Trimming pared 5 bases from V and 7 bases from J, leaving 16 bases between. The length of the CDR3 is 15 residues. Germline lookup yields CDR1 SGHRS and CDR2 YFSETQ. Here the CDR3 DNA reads TGCGCCAGCAGGAGTGGACCTGGGACAAATTCACCCCTCCACTTT. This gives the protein CASRSGPGTNSPLHF.

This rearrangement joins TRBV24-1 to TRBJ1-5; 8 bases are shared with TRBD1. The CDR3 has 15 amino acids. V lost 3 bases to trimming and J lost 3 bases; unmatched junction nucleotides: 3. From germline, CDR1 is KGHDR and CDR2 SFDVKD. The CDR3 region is CATSDGQGVNQPQHF. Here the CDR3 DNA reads TGTGCCACCAGTGATGGACAGGGTGTCAATCAGCCCCAGCATTTT.

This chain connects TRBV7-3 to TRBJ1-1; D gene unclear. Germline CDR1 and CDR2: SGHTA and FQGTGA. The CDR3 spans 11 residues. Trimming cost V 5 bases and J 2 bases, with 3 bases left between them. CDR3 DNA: TGTGCCAGCAGCCTAAACACTGAAGCTTTCTTT. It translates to CASSLNTEAFF.

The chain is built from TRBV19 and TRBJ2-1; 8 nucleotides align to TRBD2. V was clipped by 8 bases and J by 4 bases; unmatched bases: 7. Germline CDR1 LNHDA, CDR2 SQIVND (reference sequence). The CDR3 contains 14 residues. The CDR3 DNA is TGTGCCAGTTCTCGGGGGGGGGATTACAATGAGCAGTTCTTC. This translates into CASSRGGDYNEQFF.

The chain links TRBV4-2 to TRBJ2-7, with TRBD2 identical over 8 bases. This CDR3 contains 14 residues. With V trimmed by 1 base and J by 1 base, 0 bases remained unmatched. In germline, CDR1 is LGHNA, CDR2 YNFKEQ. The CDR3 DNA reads TGTGCCAGCAGCCAAGGCGGGGGGTCCTACGAGCAGTACTTC. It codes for CASSQGGGSYEQYF.

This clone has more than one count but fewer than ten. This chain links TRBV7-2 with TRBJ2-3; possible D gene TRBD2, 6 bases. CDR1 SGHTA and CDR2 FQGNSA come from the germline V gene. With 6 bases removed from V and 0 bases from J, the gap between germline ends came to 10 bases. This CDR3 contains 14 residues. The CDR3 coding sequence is TGTGCCAGCAGACCCGGGACTAGCACAGATACGCAGTATTTT. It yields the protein CASRPGTSTDTQYF.

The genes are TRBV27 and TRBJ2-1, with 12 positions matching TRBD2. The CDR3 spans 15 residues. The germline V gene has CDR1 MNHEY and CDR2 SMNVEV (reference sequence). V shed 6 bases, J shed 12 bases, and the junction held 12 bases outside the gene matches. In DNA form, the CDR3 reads TGTGCCAGCAGAGAGGACAGGTTACTAGCGGGGGGGCAGTTCTTC. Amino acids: CASREDRLLAGGQFF.

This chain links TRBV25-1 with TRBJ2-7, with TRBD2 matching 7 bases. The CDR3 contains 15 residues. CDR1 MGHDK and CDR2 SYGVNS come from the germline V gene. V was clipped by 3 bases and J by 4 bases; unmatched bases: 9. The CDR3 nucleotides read TGTGCCAGCAGTGACCCTGGGAGGGAAGCTTACGAGCAGTACTTC. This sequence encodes CASSDPGREAYEQYF.

CDR3 nucleotide sequence: TGTGCCAGCAGCCAGTCAGGGAGGGTGGGCACTGAAGCTTTCTTT. Amino acid sequence: CASSQSGRVGTEAFF. This chain links TRBV7-8 with TRBJ1-1; the D gene is possibly TRBD1 (5 bases). This CDR3 comprises 15 residues. The V and J ends lost 5 bases and 4 bases respectively, with 17 bases between them. Per germline, CDR1 SGHVS and CDR2 FQNEAQ.

This CDR3 is CASRFDRGMSNQPQHF. CDR3 DNA: TGTGCCAGCAGATTCGACAGGGGTATGAGCAATCAGCCCCAGCATTTT. The genes are TRBV28 and TRBJ1-5; 8 bases fit TRBD1. V lost 6 bases, J lost 1 base, and 8 bases stayed unmatched. The V gene's germline CDR1 is MDHEN and CDR2 SYDVKM. This CDR3 spans 16 amino acids.

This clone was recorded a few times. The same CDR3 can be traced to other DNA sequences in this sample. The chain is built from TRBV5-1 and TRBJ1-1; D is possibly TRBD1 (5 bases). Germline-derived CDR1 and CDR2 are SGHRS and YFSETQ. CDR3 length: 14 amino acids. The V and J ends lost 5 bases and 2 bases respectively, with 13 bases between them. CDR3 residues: CASSFGGLNTEAFF. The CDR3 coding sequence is TGCGCCAGCAGTTTTGGGGGACTAAACACTGAAGCTTTCTTT.

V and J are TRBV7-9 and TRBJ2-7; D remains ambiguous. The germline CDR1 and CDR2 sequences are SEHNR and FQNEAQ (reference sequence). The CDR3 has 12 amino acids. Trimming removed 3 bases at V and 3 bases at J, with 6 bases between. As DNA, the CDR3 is TGTGCCAGCAGCTTTAGCATCTACGAGCAGTACTTC. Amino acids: CASSFSIYEQYF.

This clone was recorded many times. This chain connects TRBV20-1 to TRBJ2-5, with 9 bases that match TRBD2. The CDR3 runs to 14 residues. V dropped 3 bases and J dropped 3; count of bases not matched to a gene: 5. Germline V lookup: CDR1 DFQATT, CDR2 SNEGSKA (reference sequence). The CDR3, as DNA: TGCAGTGCTAGTGCTAGCGGGGAGAAAGAGACCCAGTACTTC. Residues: CSASASGEKETQYF.

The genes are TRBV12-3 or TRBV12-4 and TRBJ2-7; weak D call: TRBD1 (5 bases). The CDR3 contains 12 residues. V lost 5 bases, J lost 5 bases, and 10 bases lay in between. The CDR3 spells CASSRGRHEQYF. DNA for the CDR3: TGTGCCAGCAGTAGGGGCCGCCACGAGCAGTACTTC.

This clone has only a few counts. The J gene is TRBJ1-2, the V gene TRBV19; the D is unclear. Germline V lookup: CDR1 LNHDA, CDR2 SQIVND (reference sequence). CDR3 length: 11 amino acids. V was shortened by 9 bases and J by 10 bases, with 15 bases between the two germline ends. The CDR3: CASRYLEHYTF. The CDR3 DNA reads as TGTGCCAGCAGGTACCTGGAACACTACACCTTC. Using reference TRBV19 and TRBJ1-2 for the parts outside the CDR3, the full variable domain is DGGITQSPKYLFRKEGQNVTLSCEQNLNHDAMYWYRQDPGQGLRLIYYSQIVNDFQKGDIAEGYSVSREKKESFPLTVTSAQKNPTAFYLCASRYLEHYTFGSGTRLTVV.

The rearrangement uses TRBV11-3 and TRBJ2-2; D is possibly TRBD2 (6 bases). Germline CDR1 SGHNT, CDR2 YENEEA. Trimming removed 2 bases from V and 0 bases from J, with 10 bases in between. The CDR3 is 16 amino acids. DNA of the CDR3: TGTGCCAGCAGCTTAAATCGGGGGTCGAACACCGGGGAGCTGTTTTTT. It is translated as CASSLNRGSNTGELFF. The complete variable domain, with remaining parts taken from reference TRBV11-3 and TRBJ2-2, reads EAGVVQSPRYKIIEKKQPVAFWCNPISGHNTLYWYLQNLGQGPELLIRYENEEAVDDSQLPKDRFSAERLKGVDSTLKIQPAELGDSAVYLCASSLNRGSNTGELFFGEGSRLTVL.

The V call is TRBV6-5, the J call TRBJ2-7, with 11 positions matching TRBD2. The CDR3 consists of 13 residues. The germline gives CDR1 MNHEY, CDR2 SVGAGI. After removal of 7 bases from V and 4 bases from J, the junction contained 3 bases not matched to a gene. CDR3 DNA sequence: TGTGCCAGCAAGGGACTAGCGGAATACGAGCAGTACTTC. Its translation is CASKGLAEYEQYF.

In DNA, the CDR3 is TGTGCCAGCAGCCTGCGAGGCGAGCAGTACTTC. It encodes CASSLRGEQYF. The rearrangement joins TRBV7-3 to TRBJ2-7; no clear D gene. The CDR3 covers 11 residues. V lost 5 bases and J lost 6, with 8 bases in between. Per germline, CDR1 SGHTA and CDR2 FQGTGA.